A single T cell receptor (beta chain) is shown here with its context. This entry comes from a study of blood T cell repertoires in COVID-19. Study-wide context: Samples of COVID-19 (acute and convalescent) were obtained from the United States, Italy and Spain. T cells, B-cell-depleted T cells, or PBMCs supplied cDNA or gDNA.

Source study methods: Reference gene primers were amplified, and this amplification served to estimate nucleated cell counts. Clones were sequenced by immunoSEQ multiplex PCR, and TCRdb holds only the in-frame ones, with some missing. V, J and clone size were drawn from that table, and D and trimming were deduced from the DNA. The table records about 170,000 clones, around nine tenths of them present only once. J gave up 1 base and V 1 base, and 4 bases lay outside the gene matches. The CDR3 runs 16 residues. Germline V gene sequence: CDR1 SGDLS, CDR2 YYNGEE. Followed over time, Seattle patients had been enrolled while infection was active.

The source of this sequence is an elderly woman with COVID-19, enrolled during active disease. This sequence joins TRBV9 and TRBJ2-2; 7 positions match TRBD2. Sequencing was carried out using peripheral blood. Here the CDR3 DNA reads TGTGCCAGCAGCGTATTGGCTAGCGGGAACACCGGGGAGCTGTTTTTT. Its protein is CASSVLASGNTGELFF.